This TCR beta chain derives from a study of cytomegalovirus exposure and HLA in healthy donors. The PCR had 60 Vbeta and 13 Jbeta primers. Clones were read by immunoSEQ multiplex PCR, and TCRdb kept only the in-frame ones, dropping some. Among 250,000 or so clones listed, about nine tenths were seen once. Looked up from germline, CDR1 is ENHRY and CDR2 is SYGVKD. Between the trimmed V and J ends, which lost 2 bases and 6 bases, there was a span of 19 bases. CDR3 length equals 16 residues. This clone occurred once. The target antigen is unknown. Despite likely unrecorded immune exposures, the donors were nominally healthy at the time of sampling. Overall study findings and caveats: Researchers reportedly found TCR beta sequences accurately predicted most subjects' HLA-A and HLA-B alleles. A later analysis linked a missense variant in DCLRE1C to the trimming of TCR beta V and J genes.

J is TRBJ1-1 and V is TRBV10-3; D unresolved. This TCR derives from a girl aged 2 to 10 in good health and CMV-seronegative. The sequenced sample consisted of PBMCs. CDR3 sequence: CAISEATGRRTAEAFF. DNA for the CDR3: TGTGCCATCAGTGAGGCCACCGGGAGAAGGACTGCTGAAGCTTTCTTT.